Each of the 9 T cell receptor beta chains below was sequenced from the same sample in a study of T cell responses to AZD1222 COVID-19 vaccine. Libraries were prepared by immunoSEQ multiplex PCR; TCRdb keeps only in-frame clonotypes and omits some of them. The repertoire holds over 100,000 clones, with 91% as singletons. This specimen was peripheral blood, taken on day 0 of AZD1222 vaccination. These receptors all come from an adult in good health.

The chain links TRBV6-5 to TRBJ1-2; 7 nucleotides line up with TRBD1. The CDR3 sequence is 13 residues long. From germline, CDR1 is MNHEY and CDR2 SVGAGI. V lost 3 bases to trimming and J lost 8 bases; unmatched junction nucleotides: 6. DNA for the CDR3: TGTGCCAGCAGTTATATAACAGGGGAGGGCTACACCTTC. This sequence encodes CASSYITGEGYTF.

CDR3 coding DNA: TGTGCCAGCTCACCAGGGGGCACAGATACGCAGTATTTT. Translating gives CASSPGGTDTQYF. The V and J genes are TRBV18 and TRBJ2-3; D not certain. Germline CDR1 is KGHSH and CDR2 is LQKENI. With 2 bases removed from V and 1 base from J, the gap between germline ends came to 4 bases. The CDR3 is 13 residues long.

J is TRBJ1-1 and V is TRBV12-2; no check of the table's D call, TRBD1, against the DNA was made. TRBV12-2 is noted as a pseudogene. The CDR3 runs 17 residues. CDR3: CASRLPRSTGMNTEAFF. In DNA form, the CDR3 reads TGTGCAAGTCGCTTACCACGGTCAACAGGGATGAACACTGAAGCTTTCTTT.

The V call is TRBV6-5, the J call TRBJ1-2; 7 bases map to TRBD1. CDR1 is MNHEY and CDR2 is SVGAGI in the germline V gene. J was trimmed by 5 bases and V by 0 bases; bases with no gene match: 6. The CDR3 runs to 15 residues. The CDR3 reads CASSYSIGGLYGYTF. The CDR3 nucleotides are TGTGCCAGCAGTTACTCGATAGGGGGCTTGTATGGCTACACCTTC.

V and J are TRBV29-1 and TRBJ2-3; 7 positions match TRBD2. Germline V gives CDR1 SQVTM, CDR2 ANQGSEA. J was trimmed by 6 bases and V by 8 bases; bases with no gene match: 14. The CDR3 runs 14 residues. CDR3 amino acids: CSCLGGRRADTQYF. CDR3 sequence (DNA): TGCAGCTGTCTGGGGGGGAGACGTGCTGATACGCAGTATTTT.

This chain uses TRBV10-2 with TRBJ2-1; TRBD2 agrees at 14 bases. With 7 bases clipped from V and 8 bases from J, the junction kept 7 bases outside the gene matches. The length of the CDR3 is 15 residues. CDR1 and CDR2 (germline): WSHSY, SAAADI. As DNA, the CDR3 is TGCGCCAGCACGCCGGGACTAGCGGGAGAGGATGAGCAGTTCTTC. Its protein product is CASTPGLAGEDEQFF.

In DNA, the CDR3 is TGCGCCAGCAGCTTAAGCCCCCCTGGGGACTACACCTTC. This sequence encodes CASSLSPPGDYTF. The chain has TRBV5-1 and TRBJ1-2; the D is unclear. Trimming removed 2 bases at V and 10 bases at J, with 15 bases between. The germline gives CDR1 SGHRS, CDR2 YFSETQ. CDR3 length: 13 amino acids.

V gene TRBV6-1 combines with J gene TRBJ1-5, with D hard to call. The CDR3 length is 15 residues. Trimming cost V 3 bases and J 3 bases, with 12 bases left between them. Per the germline V gene, CDR1 is MNHNS and CDR2 is SASEGT. The CDR3 spells CASSDSWGNNQPQHF. In DNA form, the CDR3 reads TGTGCCAGCAGTGATTCATGGGGAAACAATCAGCCCCAGCATTTT.

V usage is TRBV5-4 and J usage is TRBJ1-1; possibly TRBD1 for D (5 bases). V lost 7 bases and J lost 5, with 15 bases in between. The CDR3 runs to 13 residues. Germline values: CDR1 SGHNT, CDR2 YYREEE (reference sequence). The DNA for the CDR3 is TGTGCCAGCGAGTCAGGGCGGGGAACTGAAGCTTTCTTT. Its protein product is CASESGRGTEAFF.